This TCR beta chain was observed in a study of blood T cell repertoires in COVID-19. Study in general: Spain, Italy and the United States supplied samples that represented acute and convalescent COVID-19. The analysed material was cDNA or gDNA that came from T cells, B-cell-depleted T cells, or PBMCs.

Seattle enrolled patients during active infection and tracked them longitudinally. Per the original data handling: The assay estimated nucleated cells by amplifying reference gene primers. Method: immunoSEQ multiplex PCR; TCRdb's copy keeps in-frame clones and lacks some. V and J calls and clone size follow that table, whereas D and trimming were derived from the DNA. This table has approximately 300,000 clones, about 80% appearing once. The junction had 4 bases not matched to a gene; V was cut back by 0 bases and J by 2 bases. Germline values: CDR1 SGDLS, CDR2 YYNGEE. This CDR3 spans 16 amino acids. The chain links TRBV9 to TRBJ2-3; 9 nucleotides match TRBD2. The sample was peripheral blood. This TCR was recovered from a person aged 65-85 years with COVID-19, enrolled during active disease. DNA of the CDR3: TGTGCCAGCAGCGTAGGAAGCGGGGGGTTCACAGATACGCAGTATTTT. Amino acids: CASSVGSGGFTDTQYF.